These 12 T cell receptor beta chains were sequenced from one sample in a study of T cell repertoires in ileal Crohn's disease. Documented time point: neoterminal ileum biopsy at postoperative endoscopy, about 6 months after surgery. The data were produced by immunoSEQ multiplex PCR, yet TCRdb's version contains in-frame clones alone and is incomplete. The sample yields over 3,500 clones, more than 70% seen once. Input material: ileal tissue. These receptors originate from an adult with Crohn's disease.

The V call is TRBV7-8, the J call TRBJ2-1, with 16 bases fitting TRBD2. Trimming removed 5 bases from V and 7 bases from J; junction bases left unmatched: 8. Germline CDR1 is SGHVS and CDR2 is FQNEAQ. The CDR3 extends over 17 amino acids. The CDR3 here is CASSRGLAGGPRNEQFF. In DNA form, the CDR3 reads TGTGCCAGCAGCCGGGGACTAGCGGGAGGGCCGAGAAATGAGCAGTTCTTC.

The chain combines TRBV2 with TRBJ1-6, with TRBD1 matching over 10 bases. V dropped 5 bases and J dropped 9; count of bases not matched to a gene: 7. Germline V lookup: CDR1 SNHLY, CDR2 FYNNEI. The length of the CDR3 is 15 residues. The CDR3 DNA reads TGTGCCAGCAGTTCTATGACAGGGGGCGCTTCACCCCTCCACTTT. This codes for CASSSMTGGASPLHF.

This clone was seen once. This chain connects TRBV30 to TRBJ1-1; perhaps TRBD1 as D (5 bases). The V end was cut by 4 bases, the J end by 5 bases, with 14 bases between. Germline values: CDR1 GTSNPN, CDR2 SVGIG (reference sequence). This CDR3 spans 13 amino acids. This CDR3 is CAWTKGSRTEAFF. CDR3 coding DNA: TGTGCCTGGACCAAGGGGTCGAGGACTGAAGCTTTCTTT.

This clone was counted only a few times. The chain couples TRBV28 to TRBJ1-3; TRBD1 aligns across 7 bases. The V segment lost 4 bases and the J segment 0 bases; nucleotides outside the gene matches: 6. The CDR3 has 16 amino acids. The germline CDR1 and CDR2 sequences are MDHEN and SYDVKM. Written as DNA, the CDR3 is TGTGCCAGCAGTTCGGACAGGTTCCTCTCTGGAAACACCATATATTTT. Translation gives CASSSDRFLSGNTIYF.

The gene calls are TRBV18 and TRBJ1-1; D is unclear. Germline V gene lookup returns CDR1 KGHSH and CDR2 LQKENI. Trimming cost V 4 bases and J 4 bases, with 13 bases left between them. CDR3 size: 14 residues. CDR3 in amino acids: CASSRRGRSTEAFF. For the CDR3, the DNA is TGTGCCAGCTCACGCCGAGGGAGGAGCACTGAAGCTTTCTTT.

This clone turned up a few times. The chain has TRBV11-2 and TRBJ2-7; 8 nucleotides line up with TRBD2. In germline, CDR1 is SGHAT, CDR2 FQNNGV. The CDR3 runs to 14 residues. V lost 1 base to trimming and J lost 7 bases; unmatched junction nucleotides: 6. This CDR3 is CASSLVAGPREQYF. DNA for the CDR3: TGTGCCAGCAGCTTAGTAGCGGGACCGAGGGAGCAGTACTTC.

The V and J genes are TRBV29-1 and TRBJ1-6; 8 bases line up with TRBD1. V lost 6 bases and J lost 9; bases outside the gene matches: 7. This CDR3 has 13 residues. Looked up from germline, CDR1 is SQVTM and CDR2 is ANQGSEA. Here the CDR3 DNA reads TGCAGCGTCGGACAGGGTGGGGGTTCACCCCTCCACTTT. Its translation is CSVGQGGGSPLHF.

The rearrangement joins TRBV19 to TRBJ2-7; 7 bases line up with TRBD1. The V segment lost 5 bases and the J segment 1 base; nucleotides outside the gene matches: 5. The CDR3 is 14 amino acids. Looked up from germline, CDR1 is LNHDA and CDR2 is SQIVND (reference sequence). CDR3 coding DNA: TGTGCCAGTAGTTCCCAGACAGGGTCCTACGAGCAGTACTTC. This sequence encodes CASSSQTGSYEQYF.

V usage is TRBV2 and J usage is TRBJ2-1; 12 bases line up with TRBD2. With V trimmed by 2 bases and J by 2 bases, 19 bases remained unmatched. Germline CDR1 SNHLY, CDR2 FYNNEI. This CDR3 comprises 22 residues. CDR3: CASSEPLVARASGRVTYNEQFF. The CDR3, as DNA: TGTGCCAGCAGTGAACCCCTCGTAGCGCGAGCTAGCGGGAGGGTGACCTACAATGAGCAGTTCTTC. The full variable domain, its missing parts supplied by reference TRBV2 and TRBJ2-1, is EPEVTQTPSHQVTQMGQEVILRCVPISNHLYFYWYRQILGQKVEFLVSFYNNEISEKSEIFDDQFSVERPDGSNFTLKIRSTKLEDSAMYFCASSEPLVARASGRVTYNEQFFGPGTRLTVL.

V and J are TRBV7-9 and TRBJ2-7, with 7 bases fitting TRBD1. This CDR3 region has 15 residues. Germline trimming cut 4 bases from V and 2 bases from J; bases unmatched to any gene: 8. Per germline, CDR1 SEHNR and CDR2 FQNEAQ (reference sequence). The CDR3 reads CASSSTGVEAYEQYF. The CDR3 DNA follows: TGTGCCAGCAGCTCTACAGGGGTTGAGGCCTACGAGCAGTACTTC.

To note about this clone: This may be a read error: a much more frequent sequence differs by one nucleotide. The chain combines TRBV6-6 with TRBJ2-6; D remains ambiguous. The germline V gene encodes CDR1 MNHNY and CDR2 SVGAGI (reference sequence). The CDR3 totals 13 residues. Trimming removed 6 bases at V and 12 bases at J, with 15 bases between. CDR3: CASRTGDGIVLTF. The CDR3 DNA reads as TGTGCCAGCAGGACTGGTGATGGCATCGTCCTGACTTTC.

The CDR3 loop reads CASSSSDRRPGELFF. DNA for the CDR3: TGTGCCAGTAGTTCCTCGGACAGGCGACCCGGGGAGCTGTTTTTT. V usage is TRBV19 and J usage is TRBJ2-2, with 7 nucleotides matching TRBD1. The CDR3 contains 15 residues. V lost 5 bases, J lost 6 bases, and 9 bases stayed unmatched. Per the germline V gene, CDR1 is LNHDA and CDR2 is SQIVND (reference sequence).